These 32 T cell receptor beta chains came from one sample sequenced in a study of blood T cell repertoires in COVID-19. Here immunoSEQ multiplex PCR was the method, and the copy in TCRdb shows in-frame clones only, minus some. Here the sample spans some 87,000 clones, 81% being singletons. The sequencing input was peripheral blood. These receptors all stem from a man aged 80 or over with active or convalescent COVID-19.

This chain connects TRBV9 to TRBJ1-1; maybe TRBD1 (6 bases). The CDR3 spans 16 residues. V was cut by 1 base and J by 13 bases, with 26 bases left in between. The germline V gene encodes CDR1 SGDLS and CDR2 YYNGEE. CDR3 sequence (DNA): TGTGCCAGCAGCGTAAGGATAATTGGGACACCCCTGAGGGATTTCTTT. Its translation: CASSVRIIGTPLRDFF.

The chain uses TRBV5-5 and TRBJ1-4, with a weak D call TRBD1 (6 bases). CDR1 and CDR2 from the germline V gene are SGHKS and YYEKEE (reference sequence). The CDR3 sequence is 16 residues long. With 3 bases removed from V and 7 bases from J, the gap between germline ends came to 19 bases. The CDR3 spells CASSSNSGESFEKLFF. The CDR3 region has the DNA TGTGCCAGCAGCTCGAACTCAGGGGAGTCGTTTGAAAAACTGTTTTTT. The whole variable domain, filled in from reference TRBV5-5 and TRBJ1-4, reads DAGVTQSPTHLIKTRGQQVTLRCSPISGHKSVSWYQQVLGQGPQFIFQYYEKEERGRGNFPDRFSARQFPNYSSELNVNALLLGDSALYLCASSSNSGESFEKLFFGSGTQLSVL.

This chain joins TRBV6-5 and TRBJ1-1, with D hard to call. Trimming stripped 5 bases from V and 0 bases from J, with 13 bases between. The CDR3 is made up of 15 amino acids. From germline, CDR1 is MNHEY and CDR2 SVGAGI. This CDR3 is CASSLTIDLNTEAFF. The CDR3 DNA is TGTGCCAGCAGTCTCACGATAGATTTGAACACTGAAGCTTTCTTT.

The rearrangement joins TRBV7-9 to TRBJ1-1; D may be TRBD1 (5 bases). Germline V gene sequence: CDR1 SEHNR, CDR2 FQNEAQ (reference sequence). Trimming cost V 4 bases and J 11 bases, with 17 bases left between them. This CDR3 region has 13 residues. The CDR3 region is CASSYGPGFLAFF. CDR3 coding DNA: TGTGCCAGCAGCTACGGGCCAGGGTTTTTGGCTTTCTTT.

The chain links TRBV19 to TRBJ1-5; 8 positions match TRBD1. The V segment lost 7 bases and the J segment 3 bases; nucleotides outside the gene matches: 2. The CDR3 sequence is 13 residues long. Germline CDR1 is LNHDA and CDR2 is SQIVND (reference sequence). As DNA, the CDR3 is TGTGCCAGTACGACAGGGGACAATCAGCCCCAGCATTTT. Translated: CASTTGDNQPQHF.

This clone appeared once. The chain employs TRBV19 and TRBJ1-1, with 7 bases that match TRBD1. Germline CDR1 and CDR2: LNHDA and SQIVND (reference sequence). This CDR3 region has 12 residues. Trimming at V came to 6 bases and at J to 7 bases, leaving 5 bases not matched to a gene. This CDR3 reads CASRTGRNEAFF. The CDR3 coding sequence is TGTGCCAGTAGGACAGGGCGAAATGAAGCTTTCTTT.

V gene TRBV5-6 combines with J gene TRBJ2-1; 7 bases are shared with TRBD2. This CDR3 is 15 amino acids long. J gave up 5 bases and V 1 base, and 6 bases lay outside the gene matches. CDR1 and CDR2 from the germline V gene are SGHDT and YYEEEE. CDR3 nucleotides: TGTGCCAGCAGCTTGAGCGGGGTTCGGGACAATGAGCAGTTCTTC. It encodes CASSLSGVRDNEQFF.

This sequence joins TRBV19 and TRBJ1-2; 8 bases align to TRBD1. The CDR3 spans 12 residues. Germline values: CDR1 LNHDA, CDR2 SQIVND (reference sequence). The V gene end was trimmed by 10 bases and the J gene end by 7 bases; junction bases not matched to a gene: 8. CDR3 sequence: CATRDRGPGYTF. The CDR3 coding sequence is TGTGCCACCAGAGACAGGGGACCTGGCTACACCTTC. The whole variable domain, remainder taken from reference TRBV19 and TRBJ1-2, is DGGITQSPKYLFRKEGQNVTLSCEQNLNHDAMYWYRQDPGQGLRLIYYSQIVNDFQKGDIAEGYSVSREKKESFPLTVTSAQKNPTAFYLCATRDRGPGYTFGSGTRLTVV.

This chain links TRBV6-5 with TRBJ1-2, with a tentative D call TRBD1 (6 bases). The CDR3 has 13 residues. V dropped 5 bases and J dropped 10 bases, with 17 bases sitting between them. Germline loops: CDR1 MNHEY, CDR2 SVGAGI. CDR3 amino acids: CASSRTEKGSYTF. The DNA of the CDR3 is TGTGCCAGCAGTAGGACAGAGAAAGGGTCCTACACCTTC.

This clone came up once. The V gene is TRBV6-4, the J gene TRBJ2-2; no clear D. V gave up 0 bases and J gave up 1 base, with 18 bases separating them. The CDR3 sequence is 19 residues long. Germline V gene lookup returns CDR1 MRHNA and CDR2 SNTAGT. CDR3: CASSDSATHSSKNTGELFF. For the CDR3, the DNA is TGTGCCAGCAGTGACTCGGCCACCCACAGCTCAAAGAACACCGGGGAGCTGTTTTTT.

The chain combines TRBV5-1 with TRBJ2-3; 11 nucleotides agree with TRBD2. With V trimmed by 2 bases and J by 4 bases, 6 bases remained unmatched. The CDR3 runs 16 residues. The germline gives CDR1 SGHRS, CDR2 YFSETQ. Here the CDR3 reads CASSLTSGGPSDTQYF. CDR3 DNA: TGCGCCAGCAGCTTAACTAGCGGGGGCCCGTCAGATACGCAGTATTTT.

The DNA for the CDR3 is TGTGCCAGCAGCCAGGGACAGGGCACGAATGAAAAACTGTTTTTT. Translated: CASSQGQGTNEKLFF. The genes are TRBV7-9 and TRBJ1-4, with TRBD1 matching 9 bases. V dropped 5 bases and J dropped 5; count of bases not matched to a gene: 6. The CDR3 length is 15 residues. Germline V lookup: CDR1 SEHNR, CDR2 FQNEAQ (reference sequence). Full variable domain (outside the CDR3, taken from reference TRBV7-9 and TRBJ1-4): DTGVSQNPRHKITKRGQNVTFRCDPISEHNRLYWYRQTLGQGPEFLTYFQNEAQLEKSRLLSDRFSAERPKGSFSTLEIQRTEQGDSAMYLCASSQGQGTNEKLFFGSGTQLSVL.

The V and J genes are TRBV5-4 and TRBJ2-1, with 10 bases fitting TRBD1. The CDR3 spans 17 residues. Trimming removed 3 bases from V and 1 base from J; junction bases left unmatched: 7. Germline CDR1 and CDR2: SGHNT and YYREEE (reference sequence). DNA for the CDR3: TGTGCCAGCAGCTCTCCGACAGGGGGCAGGTCCTACAATGAGCAGTTCTTC. It is translated as CASSSPTGGRSYNEQFF.

This clone was observed a single time. The chain couples TRBV7-9 to TRBJ1-3, with D uncertain. Germline V gene lookup returns CDR1 SEHNR and CDR2 FQNEAQ (reference sequence). The CDR3 is 15 amino acids. Between the trimmed V and J ends, which lost 1 base and 1 base, there was a span of 8 bases. The CDR3 region is CASSLGSTSGNTIYF. The CDR3 DNA reads TGTGCCAGCAGCTTAGGCTCTACGTCTGGAAACACCATATATTTT.

This chain connects TRBV3-1 (or the pseudogene TRBV3-2) to TRBJ1-4; D unclear. V gave up 1 base and J gave up 8 bases, with 8 bases separating them. CDR3 length equals 13 residues. CDR1 LGHDT and CDR2 YNNKEL come from the germline V gene (reference sequence). The CDR3 loop reads CASSQGESEKLFF. The DNA for the CDR3 is TGTGCCAGCAGCCAAGGGGAGAGCGAAAAACTGTTTTTT.

The CDR3 bases are TGTGCCAGCAGACTAGCGGGGGGCCACGAGCAGTACTTC. Translation gives CASRLAGGHEQYF. V is TRBV5-4 and J is TRBJ2-7; 12 positions match TRBD2. V lost 5 bases, J lost 5 bases, and 2 bases stayed unmatched. The length of the CDR3 is 13 residues. From germline, CDR1 is SGHNT and CDR2 YYREEE (reference sequence).

This chain joins TRBV5-1 and TRBJ2-5, with 7 bases identical to TRBD1. The CDR3 is 16 amino acids. The V gene end was trimmed by 1 base and the J gene end by 5 bases; junction bases not matched to a gene: 11. Germline CDR1 reads SGHRS; CDR2 reads YFSETQ. CDR3 in DNA: TGCGCCAGCAGCTTGTTGTCAGGGGGTGATGGGGAGACCCAGTACTTC. Its protein product is CASSLLSGGDGETQYF.

The V call is TRBV18, the J call TRBJ2-6; the match to TRBD1 covers 11 bases. Trimming at V came to 4 bases and at J to 4 bases, leaving 9 bases not matched to a gene. The CDR3 loop spans 18 amino acids. Germline lookup yields CDR1 KGHSH and CDR2 LQKENI. This chain's CDR3 is CASSLPGQGVPGANVLTF. The CDR3 region has the DNA TGTGCCAGCTCACTTCCGGGACAGGGGGTACCAGGGGCCAACGTCCTGACTTTC. Supplemented by reference TRBV18 and TRBJ2-6, the full variable domain reads NAGVMQNPRHLVRRRGQEARLRCSPMKGHSHVYWYRQLPEEGLKFMVYLQKENIIDESGMPKERFSAEFPKEGPSILRIQQVVRGDSAAYFCASSLPGQGVPGANVLTFGAGSRLTVL.

V usage is TRBV18 and J usage is TRBJ1-1; D not certain. The CDR3 loop spans 14 amino acids. The V gene lost 1 base and the J gene lost 4 bases, with 10 bases spanning the gap. From germline, CDR1 is KGHSH and CDR2 LQKENI. Here the CDR3 reads CASSPQRAATEAFF. The CDR3, as DNA: TGTGCCAGCTCACCACAGAGGGCCGCCACTGAAGCTTTCTTT.

J is TRBJ1-1 and V is TRBV7-9; a weak D match, TRBD1 (6 bases). CDR3 size: 13 residues. The V gene's germline CDR1 is SEHNR and CDR2 FQNEAQ (reference sequence). With 4 bases removed from V and 5 bases from J, the gap between germline ends came to 11 bases. The CDR3 sequence: CASSYREGTEAFF. CDR3 sequence (DNA): TGTGCCAGCAGCTACAGGGAAGGAACTGAAGCTTTCTTT. Together with reference TRBV7-9 and TRBJ1-1, the CDR3 gives the full variable domain: DTGVSQNPRHKITKRGQNVTFRCDPISEHNRLYWYRQTLGQGPEFLTYFQNEAQLEKSRLLSDRFSAERPKGSFSTLEIQRTEQGDSAMYLCASSYREGTEAFFGQGTRLTVV.

J is TRBJ2-7 and V is TRBV6-2 or TRBV6-3, with D possibly TRBD2 on 6 matching bases. CDR3 length equals 17 residues. Germline loops: CDR1 MNHEY, CDR2 SVGEGT. The germline V and J ends were trimmed by 4 bases and 0 bases, with 19 bases remaining between them. The CDR3 sequence is CASSSEPSRGSSYEQYF. CDR3 DNA sequence: TGTGCCAGCAGTTCCGAACCGAGTCGGGGGAGCTCCTACGAGCAGTACTTC.

This sequence joins TRBV27 and TRBJ1-2, with D possibly TRBD1 on 6 matching bases. Germline CDR1 MNHEY, CDR2 SMNVEV (reference sequence). V was shortened by 6 bases and J by 3 bases, with 8 bases between the two germline ends. CDR3 size: 12 residues. The DNA for the CDR3 is TGTGCCAGCAGCTCAGGGGACTATGGCTACACCTTC. Amino acid sequence: CASSSGDYGYTF.

This clone was observed a single time. The genes are TRBV6-5 and TRBJ1-5, with 8 nucleotides matching TRBD1. Germline CDR1 reads MNHEY; CDR2 reads SVGAGI. V was clipped by 8 bases and J by 4 bases; unmatched bases: 10. The CDR3 runs 15 residues. This chain's CDR3 is CASLRARGRNQPQHF. The CDR3 DNA follows: TGTGCCAGCTTAAGGGCCAGGGGGCGTAATCAGCCCCAGCATTTT.

This clone has at least ten counts. This chain connects TRBV27 to TRBJ2-3; D is possibly TRBD1 (5 bases). Looked up from germline, CDR1 is MNHEY and CDR2 is SMNVEV (reference sequence). Between the trimmed V and J ends, which lost 1 base and 5 bases, there was a span of 13 bases. This CDR3 region has 15 residues. The CDR3 reads CASSLLPGIGDTQYF. In nucleotides, the CDR3 is TGTGCCAGCAGTTTATTACCAGGGATTGGAGATACGCAGTATTTT.

This clone occurred a few times. This sequence joins TRBV30 and TRBJ1-2; D is uncertain. CDR3 size: 13 residues. V shed 2 bases and J shed 7 bases, with 14 bases lying between them. Germline CDR1 GTSNPN, CDR2 SVGIG (reference sequence). The CDR3 loop reads CAWSYDILGGYTF. The CDR3, as DNA: TGTGCCTGGAGTTACGACATTTTGGGTGGCTACACCTTC.

This chain joins TRBV19 and TRBJ2-3; a possible D gene is TRBD2 (6 bases). Germline V CDR1 and CDR2: LNHDA, SQIVND (reference sequence). Between the trimmed V and J ends, which lost 7 bases and 1 base, there was a span of 9 bases. The length of the CDR3 is 13 residues. Here the CDR3 reads CASKIAGTDTQYF. In DNA, the CDR3 is TGTGCCAGTAAAATAGCGGGCACAGATACGCAGTATTTT.

With regard to this clone: Likely a read error: the CDR3 ends without its conserved phenylalanine or tryptophan. The DNA is omitted, as the CDR3 cannot be located on it reliably, and the CDR3 follows TCRdb's listing. V and J are TRBV11-2 and TRBJ1-2; the table calls TRBD1, which could not be checked here. Germline lookup yields CDR1 SGHAT and CDR2 FQNNGV. Including both end residues, the CDR3 is 13 amino acids long. CDR3 loop: CASSLVKDGTALL.

CDR3 DNA sequence: TGTGCCAGCAGCTTGGTCCCGGCAGGGGGCGTGGGAAACACTGAAGCTTTCTTT. It encodes CASSLVPAGGVGNTEAFF. J is TRBJ1-1 and V is TRBV7-8, with 8 bases identical to TRBD1. This CDR3 contains 18 residues. CDR1 and CDR2 from the germline V gene are SGHVS and FQNEAQ. The ends lost 3 bases at V and 2 bases at J; junction bases unmatched: 14.

The sample holds a few counts of this clone. The chain recombines TRBV5-1 with TRBJ2-3; D ambiguous. The CDR3 has 13 amino acids. CDR1 is SGHRS and CDR2 is YFSETQ in the germline V gene. V was cut by 0 bases and J by 6 bases, with 8 bases left in between. The chain's CDR3 is CASSLGSRDTQYF. The CDR3 bases are TGCGCCAGCAGCTTGGGCTCGAGGGATACGCAGTATTTT.

The chain is built from TRBV18 and TRBJ1-6; a possible D gene is TRBD1 (5 bases). The CDR3 consists of 13 residues. CDR1 is KGHSH, CDR2 LQKENI, per germline. V was pared by 5 bases and J by 8 bases, with 10 bases between. This chain's CDR3 is CASSFDSDSPLHF. DNA of the CDR3: TGTGCCAGCTCATTTGACAGCGATTCACCCCTCCACTTT.

The gene calls are TRBV12-3 or TRBV12-4 and TRBJ2-7; D perhaps matches TRBD1 (6 bases). CDR3 size: 12 residues. Trimming stripped 5 bases from V and 7 bases from J, with 12 bases between. The CDR3 spells CASSLGTGEQYF. DNA for the CDR3: TGTGCCAGCAGTCTAGGAACAGGGGAGCAGTACTTC.

V and J are TRBV15 and TRBJ1-6; D gene unclear. The V and J ends lost 0 bases and 6 bases respectively, with 9 bases between them. This CDR3 region has 15 residues. CDR1 is LNHNV and CDR2 is YYDKDF in the germline V gene (reference sequence). The CDR3 DNA sequence: TGTGCCACCAGCAGAGATGGGCTGTTTAATTCACCCCTCCACTTT. It specifies CATSRDGLFNSPLHF.